These 23 T cell receptor beta chains were all obtained from the same sample, sequenced in a study of Graves' ophthalmopathy and Graves' hyperthyroidism. TCR beta CDR3 regions were amplified from RNA transcripts. RT-PCR was first run with HTBI primers, then multiplex PCR in a second round. TCRdb reprocessed the multiplex PCR reads with MiXCR, giving one entry per CDR3 protein. Of about 1.2 million distinct CDR3 sequences in the sample, 35% to 40% are singletons; the top ten hold roughly 11%. The sequenced sample was peripheral blood or thyroid tissue (not recorded which). These receptors were obtained from an adult man with Graves' hyperthyroidism.

The chain joins TRBV5-6 to TRBJ2-2, with a possible D match to TRBD1 (5 bases). V lost 6 bases and J 6 bases, leaving 15 bases between the germline ends. The CDR3 covers 14 residues. Germline-derived CDR1 and CDR2 are SGHDT and YYEEEE. The CDR3 DNA reads as TGTGCCAGCATTTTAGGCAGGGTTGCCGGGGAGCTGTTTTTT. Protein product: CASILGRVAGELFF.

Comments on this clonotype: A read error may be the cause here, since a much bigger clone is one base away. This CDR3 is CTSGLGSNQPQHF. CDR3 nucleotides: TGTACCAGCGGTTTGGGGAGCAATCAGCCCCAGCATTTT. The chain has TRBV6-6 and TRBJ1-5; D unresolved. CDR1 is MNHNY, CDR2 SVGAGI, per germline (reference sequence). This CDR3 comprises 13 residues.

The V gene is TRBV7-3, the J gene TRBJ2-3, with a possible D match to TRBD1 (6 bases). The length of the CDR3 is 15 residues. Trimming left V 8 bases short and J 1 base short, with 16 bases between. CDR1 and CDR2 from the germline V gene are SGHTA and FQGTGA. The CDR3 DNA follows: TGTGCCAGCGCGAATTCAGGGGCGCGCACAGATACGCAGTATTTT. It codes for CASANSGARTDTQYF.

This clonotype occurred a few times. This chain joins TRBV28 and TRBJ2-5; D unclear. There are 13 residues in the CDR3. Trimming took 3 bases from V and 7 from J, leaving 12 bases between them. The germline CDR1 and CDR2 sequences are MDHEN and SYDVKM. The DNA of the CDR3 is TGTGCCAGCAGTTTCAGAGGAGTTGGGACCCAGTACTTC. It is translated as CASSFRGVGTQYF.

This clonotype was seen more than once but under ten times. The chain carries TRBV29-1 and TRBJ1-2, with a weak D call TRBD1 (5 bases). V lost 8 bases, J lost 1 base, and 14 bases lay in between. From germline, CDR1 is SQVTM and CDR2 ANQGSEA. The CDR3 extends over 13 amino acids. The CDR3 region is CSFGTEINYGYTF. Written as DNA, the CDR3 is TGCAGCTTTGGGACGGAGATTAACTATGGCTACACCTTC.

The table lists this clonotype with many counts. The J gene is TRBJ1-1, the V gene TRBV5-1; 9 bases are a match to TRBD1. CDR1 is SGHRS, CDR2 YFSETQ, per germline. V lost 4 bases and J lost 6; bases outside the gene matches: 7. The CDR3 contains 14 residues. In DNA, the CDR3 is TGCGCCAGCAGCCGGGGACAGGGTCGTGCTGAAGCTTTCTTT. This encodes CASSRGQGRAEAFF.

The V and J genes are TRBV15 and TRBJ2-7; no definite D call. The CDR3 has 15 amino acids. The V gene's germline CDR1 is LNHNV and CDR2 YYDKDF (reference sequence). Trimming stripped 1 base from V and 0 bases from J, with 10 bases between. DNA of the CDR3: TGTGCCACCAGCAGAGCTGACGACCTCTCCTACGAGCAGTACTTC. Amino acids: CATSRADDLSYEQYF. Variable domain in full (rest from reference TRBV15 and TRBJ2-7): DAMVIQNPRYQVTQFGKPVTLSCSQTLNHNVMYWYQQKSSQAPKLLFHYYDKDFNNEADTPDNFQSRRPNTSFCFLDIRSPGLGDTAMYLCATSRADDLSYEQYFGPGTRLTVT.

This clonotype was detected many times. J is TRBJ2-7 and V is TRBV29-1; TRBD1 agrees at 10 bases. The germline V gene encodes CDR1 SQVTM and CDR2 ANQGSEA. The ends lost 7 bases at V and 0 bases at J; junction bases unmatched: 3. The CDR3 has 13 residues. The CDR3 region is CSAGTGASYEQYF. The CDR3 DNA sequence: TGCAGCGCCGGGACAGGGGCCTCCTACGAGCAGTACTTC.

This clonotype was seen ten or more times. The gene calls are TRBV14 and TRBJ1-1, with 7 bases fitting TRBD1. Trimming took 2 bases from V and 5 from J; bases not matched to a gene: 8. CDR1 is SGHDN, CDR2 FVKESK, per germline. This CDR3 comprises 15 residues. For the CDR3, the DNA is TGTGCCAGCAGCCAAAGGGGGCGGGGGCCGACTGAAGCTTTCTTT. Translation gives CASSQRGRGPTEAFF.

This clonotype was seen at least ten times. This chain uses TRBV20-1 with TRBJ1-2; D unclear. The CDR3 is 14 residues long. CDR1 is DFQATT, CDR2 SNEGSKA, per germline (reference sequence). The V gene lost 2 bases and the J gene lost 4 bases, with 14 bases spanning the gap. The CDR3 DNA reads TGCAGTGCTAGAAAAAGGGTCCGGATCTATGGCTACACCTTC. Its translation: CSARKRVRIYGYTF.

The CDR3 spells CSVPWTANYGYTF. In DNA, the CDR3 is TGCAGCGTCCCGTGGACAGCTAACTATGGCTACACCTTC. V and J are TRBV29-1 and TRBJ1-2, with D possibly matching TRBD1 (6 bases). Trimming stripped 6 bases from V and 0 bases from J, with 11 bases between. Germline V gene sequence: CDR1 SQVTM, CDR2 ANQGSEA. CDR3 size: 13 residues.

The rearrangement links TRBV27 to TRBJ1-6; D might be TRBD1 (6 bases). Per germline, CDR1 MNHEY and CDR2 SMNVEV (reference sequence). The CDR3 consists of 15 residues. The germline V and J ends were trimmed by 5 bases and 10 bases, with 18 bases remaining between them. CDR3 nucleotides: TGTGCCAGCAGTCCCTGGACAGTGGATGGGTCACCCCTCCACTTT. It translates to CASSPWTVDGSPLHF.

In this sample, this clonotype turned up many times. CDR3 loop: CASSLSRGTYEQYF. The CDR3 coding sequence is TGTGCCAGCAGCTTATCGAGGGGAACCTACGAGCAGTACTTC. The V gene is TRBV7-8, the J gene TRBJ2-7; the D call may be TRBD1 or TRBD2 (5 bases each). This CDR3 is built from 14 residues. Between the trimmed V and J ends, which lost 2 bases and 2 bases, there was a span of 10 bases. Germline V gene lookup returns CDR1 SGHVS and CDR2 FQNEAQ.

This clonotype was seen ten or more times. The chain uses TRBV20-1 and TRBJ2-2; no clear D. This CDR3 is built from 12 residues. V shed 6 bases and J shed 4 bases, with 9 bases lying between them. CDR1 and CDR2 (germline): DFQATT, SNEGSKA (reference sequence). CDR3 protein: CSARRSTGELFF. The CDR3, as DNA: TGCAGTGCCCGCAGGAGCACCGGGGAGCTGTTTTTT.

V is TRBV29-1 and J is TRBJ2-7, with 15 bases lining up with TRBD2. The ends lost 6 bases at V and 3 bases at J; junction bases unmatched: 6. This CDR3 comprises 15 residues. Germline lookup yields CDR1 SQVTM and CDR2 ANQGSEA. The CDR3, as DNA: TGCAGCGTGGGGACTAGCGGGGGGTTGAGCTACGAGCAGTACTTC. Its translation is CSVGTSGGLSYEQYF.

On this clonotype: A clone one base away is much larger, so this may be a read error. This chain uses TRBV7-9 with TRBJ1-2, with unresolved D. CDR3 size: 11 residues. CDR1 and CDR2 (germline): SEHNR, FQNEAQ (reference sequence). The CDR3, as DNA: TGTGCCAGCAGCTTATTCTATGGCTGCACCTTC. Amino acid sequence: CASSLFYGCTF.

This sequence joins TRBV10-2 and TRBJ2-5; the match to TRBD2 covers 8 bases. V was pared by 3 bases and J by 1 base, with 4 bases of the junction left unmatched. CDR1 WSHSY and CDR2 SAAADI come from the germline V gene. The CDR3 spans 15 residues. The CDR3 here is CASSEGGRSQETQYF. The CDR3 DNA sequence: TGCGCCAGCAGTGAAGGCGGGAGGTCCCAAGAGACCCAGTACTTC.

This chain uses TRBV7-8 with TRBJ2-1; possibly TRBD2 for D (5 bases). Germline-derived CDR1 and CDR2 are SGHVS and FQNEAQ. Trimming left V 5 bases short and J 9 bases short, with 20 bases between. The CDR3 contains 15 residues. The CDR3 reads CASSARYFLGGEQFF. The CDR3 DNA sequence: TGTGCCAGCAGCGCCCGTTATTTCCTTGGAGGTGAGCAGTTCTTC.

With regard to this clonotype: A much larger clone is a single base away; this may be a read error. The chain has TRBV13 and TRBJ2-5; D is undetermined. The CDR3 runs 11 residues. From germline, CDR1 is PRHDT and CDR2 FYEKMQ (reference sequence). Trimming pared 9 bases from V and 7 bases from J, leaving 12 bases between. In DNA form, the CDR3 reads TGTGCCAGTCAGGCGTATGGGACCCAGTACTTC. Translated, it gives CASQAYGTQYF.

This clonotype came up many times. V usage is TRBV20-1 and J usage is TRBJ1-1; D gene unclear. The V end was cut by 8 bases, the J end by 1 base, with 17 bases between. Looked up from germline, CDR1 is DFQATT and CDR2 is SNEGSKA (reference sequence). The CDR3 sequence is 14 residues long. The CDR3 nucleotides read TGCAGTCCAACGGGAGGGAGGAGGAACACTGAAGCTTTCTTT. This sequence encodes CSPTGGRRNTEAFF.

This clonotype has at least ten counts. The CDR3 is CSVAATGGNEKLFF. The CDR3 DNA sequence: TGCAGCGTTGCGGCGACAGGTGGGAATGAAAAACTGTTTTTT. The V and J genes are TRBV29-1 and TRBJ1-4, with a tentative D call TRBD1 (6 bases). Per the germline V gene, CDR1 is SQVTM and CDR2 is ANQGSEA. V was pared by 4 bases and J by 5 bases, with 14 bases between. The CDR3 is made up of 14 amino acids.

Note on this clonotype: The junction departs from the called germline gene at one end, perhaps through a read error. The chain recombines TRBV25-1 with TRBJ1-6; D ambiguous. The CDR3 runs to 14 residues. CDR1 is MGHDK, CDR2 SYGVNS, per germline. The CDR3 loop reads CTSNQRKSLSPLHF. The CDR3 nucleotides are TGTACCAGCAACCAAAGAAAATCTCTTTCTCCCCTCCACTTT.

This clonotype showed up just a few times. The chain carries TRBV7-9 and TRBJ2-7, with D possibly being TRBD1 or TRBD2 (5 bases each). The CDR3 has 16 amino acids. Per the germline V gene, CDR1 is SEHNR and CDR2 is FQNEAQ (reference sequence). Trimming removed 5 bases at V and 1 base at J, with 18 bases between. DNA of the CDR3: TGTGCCAGCAGCGCAAGGTCCGGGACGGGATCCTACGAGCAGTACTTC. Translation: CASSARSGTGSYEQYF.